This entry is about one T cell receptor beta chain. The source of the sample is a study of T cell responses to AZD1222 COVID-19 vaccine. Sequencing used immunoSEQ multiplex PCR; TCRdb keeps in-frame clones, though not all of them. The sample has 55,000 to 80,000 clones, 84% seen once. The TCR comes from an adult in good health. The sequences come from peripheral blood, collected on day 0 of AZD1222 vaccination.

CDR3 residues: CASSLGPGQLYEQYF. The CDR3 DNA reads TGCGCCAGCAGCTTGGGACCGGGACAGCTCTACGAGCAGTACTTC. This rearrangement joins TRBV5-1 to TRBJ2-7; 7 bases are a match to TRBD1. Germline V gene sequence: CDR1 SGHRS, CDR2 YFSETQ. This CDR3 region has 15 residues. V lost 0 bases and J lost 3; bases outside the gene matches: 6.